The next 11 T cell receptor beta chains were all read from a single sample in a study of blood T cell dynamics during melanoma immunotherapy. Specified time point: pre-treatment baseline. TCRdb's table, derived via immunoSEQ multiplex PCR, lists solely in-frame clones and lacks some. The sample includes around 11,000 clones, approximately 87% seen only once; the top ten take about a fifth. The specimen was blood, collected from a patient treated with checkpoint blockade. These receptors were collected from a human donor with melanoma.

V gene TRBV11-2 combines with J gene TRBJ1-6, with D uncertain. This CDR3 has 14 amino acids. The V gene's germline CDR1 is SGHAT and CDR2 FQNNGV. V was shortened by 1 base and J by 7 bases, with 8 bases between the two germline ends. The DNA for the CDR3 is TGTGCCAGCAGCTTAGGGGTACGGAATTCACCCCTCCACTTT. This gives the protein CASSLGVRNSPLHF.

This clone was recorded a few times. The chain combines TRBV2 with TRBJ2-2, with D unclear. Per the germline V gene, CDR1 is SNHLY and CDR2 is FYNNEI. This CDR3 contains 12 residues. With 7 bases removed from V and 4 bases from J, the gap between germline ends came to 7 bases. CDR3 coding DNA: TGTGCCAGCACACCTTTCACCGGGGAGCTGTTTTTT. This translates into CASTPFTGELFF.

The chain links TRBV19 to TRBJ2-3; TRBD2 matches at 9 bases. The V gene's germline CDR1 is LNHDA and CDR2 SQIVND (reference sequence). V shed 5 bases, J shed 3 bases, and the junction held 3 bases outside the gene matches. The CDR3 has 14 amino acids. CDR3: CASSRLAGTDTQYF. The CDR3 DNA reads as TGTGCCAGTAGTCGGCTAGCGGGAACAGATACGCAGTATTTT.

The chain carries TRBV6-1 and TRBJ1-1; 8 nucleotides line up with TRBD1. J lost 5 bases, V lost 6 bases, and 5 bases had no gene match. Germline loops: CDR1 MNHNS, CDR2 SASEGT. The CDR3 spans 13 residues. The CDR3 region has the DNA TGTGCCAGCAGCGTCCGGACAGGGACTGAAGCTTTCTTT. Translation: CASSVRTGTEAFF.

The chain joins TRBV28 to TRBJ1-4; a weak D match, TRBD1 (5 bases). The V end lost 2 bases, the J end lost 6 bases, and 13 bases lay between the germline ends. The CDR3 has 15 residues. The germline V gene encodes CDR1 MDHEN and CDR2 SYDVKM. The CDR3 region has the DNA TGTGCCAGCAGTTTAGGGGGACCGGAGCATGAAAAACTGTTTTTT. Encoded protein: CASSLGGPEHEKLFF.

This clone has only a few counts. V usage is TRBV7-7 and J usage is TRBJ1-5; D is ambiguous. CDR1 is SSHAT and CDR2 is FNYEAQ in the germline V gene (reference sequence). The CDR3 has 12 residues. V lost 1 base and J 5 bases, leaving 3 bases between the germline ends. The CDR3 spells CASSLGDQPQHF. The CDR3 nucleotides read TGTGCCAGCAGCTTAGGGGATCAGCCCCAGCATTTT.

This chain joins TRBV4-3 and TRBJ1-2, with D possibly TRBD1 on 5 matching bases. This CDR3 region has 16 residues. Germline-derived CDR1 and CDR2 are LGHNA and YSLEER. Deletions cut 4 bases from V and 0 bases from J, with 15 bases between. The CDR3: CASSPRPGRANYGYTF. CDR3 in DNA: TGCGCCAGCAGCCCCCGGCCAGGGCGGGCTAACTATGGCTACACCTTC.

The chain couples TRBV6-1 to TRBJ1-1; D may be TRBD1 (5 bases). CDR3 length equals 14 residues. V shed 6 bases and J shed 4 bases, with 15 bases lying between them. Germline V gene sequence: CDR1 MNHNS, CDR2 SASEGT. In nucleotides, the CDR3 is TGTGCCAGCAGAGGGAGGGAAAGGGGCACTGAAGCTTTCTTT. Its translation: CASRGRERGTEAFF.

This clone was observed a handful of times. This chain links TRBV5-6 with TRBJ2-6, with D uncertain. The CDR3 runs to 15 residues. CDR1 and CDR2 from the germline V gene are SGHDT and YYEEEE. V shed 2 bases and J shed 0 bases, with 6 bases lying between them. The CDR3 reads CASSLRVSGANVLTF. CDR3 sequence (DNA): TGTGCCAGCAGCTTAAGGGTCTCTGGGGCCAACGTCCTGACTTTC.

This chain uses TRBV19 with TRBJ1-5; D is unresolved. The CDR3 runs to 15 residues. Germline V gene sequence: CDR1 LNHDA, CDR2 SQIVND (reference sequence). Trimming left V 6 bases short and J 4 bases short, with 16 bases between. CDR3 loop: CASSSGVGNNQPQHF. CDR3 nucleotides: TGTGCCAGTAGCTCCGGGGTAGGGAATAATCAGCCCCAGCATTTT.

V and J are TRBV5-8 and TRBJ1-1, with TRBD1 as a possible D gene (5 bases). CDR3 size: 15 residues. Germline V gene lookup returns CDR1 SGHTS and CDR2 YDEGEE. Trimming removed 1 base from V and 4 bases from J, with 14 bases in between. The CDR3 protein is CASSLYLGLGTEAFF. The CDR3 nucleotides are TGTGCCAGCAGCTTGTATCTGGGGCTAGGCACTGAAGCTTTCTTT.